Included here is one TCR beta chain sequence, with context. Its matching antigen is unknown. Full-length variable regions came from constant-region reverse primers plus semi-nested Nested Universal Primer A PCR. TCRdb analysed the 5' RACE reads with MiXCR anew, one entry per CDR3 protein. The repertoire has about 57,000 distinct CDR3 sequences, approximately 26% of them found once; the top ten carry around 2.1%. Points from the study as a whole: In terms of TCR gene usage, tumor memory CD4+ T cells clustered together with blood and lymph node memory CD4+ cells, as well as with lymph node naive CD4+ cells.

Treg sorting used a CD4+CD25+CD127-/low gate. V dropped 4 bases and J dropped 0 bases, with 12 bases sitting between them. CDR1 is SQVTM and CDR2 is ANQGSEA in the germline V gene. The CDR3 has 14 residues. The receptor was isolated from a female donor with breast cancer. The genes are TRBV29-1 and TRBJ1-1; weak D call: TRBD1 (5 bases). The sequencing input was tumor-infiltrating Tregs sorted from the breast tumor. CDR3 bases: TGCAGCGTTGTATATGGGGCCGTGAACACTGAAGCTTTCTTT. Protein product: CSVVYGAVNTEAFF.